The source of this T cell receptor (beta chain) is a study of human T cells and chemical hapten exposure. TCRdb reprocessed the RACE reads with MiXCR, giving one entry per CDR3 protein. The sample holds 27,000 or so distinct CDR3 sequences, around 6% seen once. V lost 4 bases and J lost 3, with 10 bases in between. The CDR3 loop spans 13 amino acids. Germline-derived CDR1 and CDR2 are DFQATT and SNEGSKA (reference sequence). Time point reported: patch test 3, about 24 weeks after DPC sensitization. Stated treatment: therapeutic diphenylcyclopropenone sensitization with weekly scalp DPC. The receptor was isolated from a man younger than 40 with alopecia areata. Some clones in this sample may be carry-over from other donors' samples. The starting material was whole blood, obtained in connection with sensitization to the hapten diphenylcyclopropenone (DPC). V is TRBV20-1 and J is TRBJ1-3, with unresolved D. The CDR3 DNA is TGCAGTGCTACTCGGGCCCTTGGAAACACCATATATTTT. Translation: CSATRALGNTIYF.